This is a list of T cell receptor beta chains from one sample in a study of monozygotic twins with inflammatory bowel disease. No DNA is given; TCRdb re-called the 5' RACE reads and lists each CDR3 protein once. Its listing shows fewer than 450,000 distinct CDR3 sequences. Sequencing was done on a sample of blood. Receptors were obtained from a human donor with ulcerative colitis or Crohn's disease, or a healthy co-twin of an affected twin (not recorded which). The CDR3 runs from the conserved cysteine through the conserved F or W.

v_gene	j_gene	CDR3aa
TRBV6-2/TRBV6-3	TRBJ1-2	CASSYDDRNYYGYTF
TRBV11-2	TRBJ2-7	CASSRTNDRSEQYF
TRBV27	TRBJ2-7	CASSFATSSYEQYF
TRBV10-1	TRBJ1-5	CASSDPGTEIDSNQPQHF
TRBV18	TRBJ2-2	CATTDSLTGELFF
TRBV7-9	TRBJ2-1	CANSGTSEFNEQFF
TRBV3-1	TRBJ2-5	CASSPALTETQYF
TRBV28	TRBJ1-6	CASSLDAGGHLHF
TRBV5-1	TRBJ1-1	CASSLGRQGRNTEAFF
TRBV24-1	TRBJ2-1	CATSDTSSYNEQFF
TRBV7-8	TRBJ1-2	CASSPRQSSTYGYTF
TRBV20-1	TRBJ1-5	CSGQRQGRGNQPQHF
TRBV6-1	TRBJ2-5	CASSRGQGGQETQYF
TRBV29-1	TRBJ2-3	CSVDSGGGDTQYF
TRBV29-1	TRBJ2-1	CSGRVNNEQFF
TRBV12-3/TRBV12-4	TRBJ2-3	CASSFTNTQYF
TRBV20-1	TRBJ1-5	CSAKAGRISNQPQHF
TRBV5-1	TRBJ2-4	CASSLCMGLAKNIQYF
TRBV7-6	TRBJ2-2	CASSLAFGNTGELVF
TRBV9	TRBJ1-4	CASSVVAGAGEKLFF
TRBV6-1	TRBJ1-2	CASMTGGSNYGYTF
TRBV13	TRBJ2-1	CASSFGTGVNEQFF
TRBV12-3/TRBV12-4	TRBJ2-7	CASSTQQPPSSYEQYF
TRBV5-1	TRBJ2-5	CASSLYGTEEETQYF
TRBV4-1	TRBJ2-7	CASSQGQGFEQYF
TRBV7-2	TRBJ2-1	CASSPRTGSVNEQFF